These T cell receptor beta chains were read from a single sample in a study of blood T cell repertoires in COVID-19. Libraries were prepared by immunoSEQ multiplex PCR; TCRdb keeps only in-frame clonotypes and omits some of them. The data contain about 150,000 clones, around 85% of them seen just once; the ten biggest clones take up 0.63%. Material for sequencing was peripheral blood. The receptors come from a man in his 60s with COVID-19, enrolled during active disease. Each CDR3 is given with its conserved first and last residue. The order of the fields is J gene, V gene, D gene, clone size, CDR3 DNA, CDR3 protein. A D gene is named only where the DNA matches it firmly. Some rows mark clone size as missing; the rest say once, few, many or name a class of expanded clone.

J gene: TRBJ1-2
V gene: TRBV19
D gene: .
clone size: .
CDR3 DNA: TGTGCCAGTAGTATGTGGGGGGAATACGGCTACACCTTC
CDR3 protein: CASSMWGEYGYTF

J gene: TRBJ2-2
V gene: TRBV2
D gene: .
clone size: .
CDR3 DNA: TGTGCCAGCAGACGGACACAAGTGGACACCGGGGAGCTGTTTTTT
CDR3 protein: CASRRTQVDTGELFF

J gene: TRBJ1-2
V gene: TRBV18
D gene: TRBD1
clone size: .
CDR3 DNA: TGTGCCAGCTCACCAGACAGGGTACCAGGCTACACCTTC
CDR3 protein: CASSPDRVPGYTF

J gene: TRBJ1-2
V gene: TRBV5-1
D gene: TRBD1
clone size: few
CDR3 DNA: TGCGCCAGCAGCGCCGGGACAGGGGGTTTTGGCTACACCTTC
CDR3 protein: CASSAGTGGFGYTF

J gene: TRBJ2-7
V gene: TRBV6-4
D gene: TRBD2
clone size: few
CDR3 DNA: TGTGCCAGCAGTCCCACGGGGGGATCCTACGAGCAGTACTTC
CDR3 protein: CASSPTGGSYEQYF

J gene: TRBJ2-3
V gene: TRBV7-8
D gene: .
clone size: few
CDR3 DNA: TGTGCCACCAAGACCTTTCAGGATTTCACAGATACGCAGTATTTT
CDR3 protein: CATKTFQDFTDTQYF

J gene: TRBJ1-2
V gene: TRBV5-1
D gene: .
clone size: .
CDR3 DNA: TGCGCCAGCAGCATGGGGGGCGACTATGGCTACACCTTC
CDR3 protein: CASSMGGDYGYTF

J gene: TRBJ2-3
V gene: TRBV25-1
D gene: TRBD2
clone size: once
CDR3 DNA: TGTGCCAGCAGTCAGGAGCGGGAGGCCCGGGGCAGGGATACGCAGTATTTT
CDR3 protein: CASSQEREARGRDTQYF

J gene: TRBJ2-1
V gene: TRBV5-1
D gene: TRBD2
clone size: .
CDR3 DNA: TGCGCCAGCAGCACTAGCGGGGGCTCCTACAATGAGCAGTTCTTC
CDR3 protein: CASSTSGGSYNEQFF

J gene: TRBJ1-1
V gene: TRBV24-1
D gene: .
clone size: .
CDR3 DNA: TGTGCCACCAGTGATGCGGGGGGAAACACTGAAGCTTTCTTT
CDR3 protein: CATSDAGGNTEAFF

J gene: TRBJ1-2
V gene: TRBV10-3
D gene: .
clone size: .
CDR3 DNA: TGTGCCATCAGTGAGTCGAAGCAAAACGCTAACTATGGCTACACCTTC
CDR3 protein: CAISESKQNANYGYTF

J gene: TRBJ2-5
V gene: TRBV7-6
D gene: TRBD2
clone size: .
CDR3 DNA: TGTGCCAGCAGCTTAGGGACTAGCGGCCAAGAGACCCAGTACTTC
CDR3 protein: CASSLGTSGQETQYF

J gene: TRBJ1-2
V gene: TRBV7-8
D gene: TRBD1
clone size: .
CDR3 DNA: TGTGCCAGCAGCGCTGACAGGGGTGGCTATGGCTACACCTTC
CDR3 protein: CASSADRGGYGYTF

J gene: TRBJ2-7
V gene: TRBV16
D gene: TRBD2
clone size: few
CDR3 DNA: TGTGCCAGCTCCAGGGCGGGAGTCCCCGAGCAGTACTTC
CDR3 protein: CASSRAGVPEQYF

J gene: TRBJ1-1
V gene: TRBV27
D gene: .
clone size: .
CDR3 DNA: TGTGCCAGCAGTTCGTACGGAGAGAACACTGAAGCTTTCTTT
CDR3 protein: CASSSYGENTEAFF

J gene: TRBJ1-5
V gene: TRBV7-2
D gene: .
clone size: .
CDR3 DNA: TGTGCCAGCAGGCCCGGGGGGGGCGTTAATCAGCCCCAGCATTTT
CDR3 protein: CASRPGGGVNQPQHF

J gene: TRBJ2-4
V gene: TRBV7-9
D gene: .
clone size: .
CDR3 DNA: TGTGCCAGCAGCCCCCACCCCCGACTAGCCAAAAACATTCAGTACTTC
CDR3 protein: CASSPHPRLAKNIQYF

J gene: TRBJ1-1
V gene: TRBV7-9
D gene: .
clone size: few
CDR3 DNA: TGTGCCAGCAGCTTAGACGGCAACAGGGTGAGGACTGAAGCTTTCTTT
CDR3 protein: CASSLDGNRVRTEAFF

J gene: TRBJ2-7
V gene: TRBV7-2
D gene: TRBD1
clone size: .
CDR3 DNA: TGTGCCAGCAGCAAACAGGGGCTACCAAGCTCCTACGAGCAGTACTTC
CDR3 protein: CASSKQGLPSSYEQYF

J gene: TRBJ1-2
V gene: TRBV20-1
D gene: TRBD1
clone size: .
CDR3 DNA: TGCAGTGCTCCAGGGGGCCTTGGCTACACCTTC
CDR3 protein: CSAPGGLGYTF

J gene: TRBJ1-5
V gene: TRBV6-5
D gene: .
clone size: .
CDR3 DNA: TGTGCCAGCGGCGAGACCAGGGACAATCAGCCCCAGCATTTT
CDR3 protein: CASGETRDNQPQHF

J gene: TRBJ1-5
V gene: TRBV11-3
D gene: TRBD1
clone size: .
CDR3 DNA: TGTGCCAGCACCGCGGTTAACTCCGGGACAGGGGGCGATAGCAATCAGCCCCAGCATTTT
CDR3 protein: CASTAVNSGTGGDSNQPQHF

J gene: TRBJ1-2
V gene: TRBV21-1
D gene: .
clone size: .
CDR3 DNA: TGTGCCAGCAGCAAAGGGGGCAAGAACTATGGCTACACCTTC
CDR3 protein: CASSKGGKNYGYTF

J gene: TRBJ1-5
V gene: TRBV7-2
D gene: .
clone size: once
CDR3 DNA: TGTGCCAGCAGCTTAGATTCAGCTGCGAGGCATCAGCCCCAGCATTTT
CDR3 protein: CASSLDSAARHQPQHF

J gene: TRBJ1-6
V gene: TRBV28
D gene: .
clone size: .
CDR3 DNA: TGTGCCAGCAGTCCCCGGGACAAGAATTCACCCCTCCACTTT
CDR3 protein: CASSPRDKNSPLHF

J gene: TRBJ2-7
V gene: TRBV7-2
D gene: TRBD2
clone size: .
CDR3 DNA: TGTGCCAGCAGCTTTGGGCTAGCGGTTACCTACGAGCAGTACTTC
CDR3 protein: CASSFGLAVTYEQYF

J gene: TRBJ2-7
V gene: TRBV29-1
D gene: TRBD2
clone size: .
CDR3 DNA: TGCAGCGCCGATACTAGCGGAGGGACCCCCTACGAGCAGTACTTC
CDR3 protein: CSADTSGGTPYEQYF

J gene: TRBJ2-7
V gene: TRBV15
D gene: TRBD2
clone size: .
CDR3 DNA: TGTGCCACCAGCAGGGGCGGGGGGGCCTTCGAGCAGTACTTC
CDR3 protein: CATSRGGGAFEQYF

J gene: TRBJ1-1
V gene: TRBV10-3
D gene: .
clone size: .
CDR3 DNA: TGTGCCATCACCACGGGAGGGAGGTGGGCTGAAGCTTTCTTT
CDR3 protein: CAITTGGRWAEAFF

J gene: TRBJ2-3
V gene: TRBV19
D gene: TRBD1
clone size: .
CDR3 DNA: TGTGCCAGTAGCCTAGGGGGCTCTCGCGGCCCAGATACGCAGTATTTT
CDR3 protein: CASSLGGSRGPDTQYF

J gene: TRBJ1-1
V gene: TRBV25-1
D gene: TRBD1
clone size: .
CDR3 DNA: TGTGCCAGCAGAGGGACAGCGAACACTGAAGCTTTCTTT
CDR3 protein: CASRGTANTEAFF

J gene: TRBJ2-1
V gene: TRBV14
D gene: TRBD1
clone size: .
CDR3 DNA: TGTGCCAGCAGCCAAGATTTGACAGGGGGATGGGTAGGAAATGAGCAGTTCTTC
CDR3 protein: CASSQDLTGGWVGNEQFF

J gene: TRBJ1-2
V gene: TRBV28
D gene: .
clone size: .
CDR3 DNA: TGTGCCAGCACTGGACAGCCCCTCTATGGCTACACCTTC
CDR3 protein: CASTGQPLYGYTF

J gene: TRBJ2-1
V gene: TRBV5-1
D gene: TRBD2
clone size: .
CDR3 DNA: TGCGCCAGCAGCTCCCTAGCGGGACTCCCCTACAATGAGCAGTTCTTC
CDR3 protein: CASSSLAGLPYNEQFF

J gene: TRBJ1-1
V gene: TRBV19
D gene: TRBD1
clone size: .
CDR3 DNA: TGTGCCAGTAGTACCGCGGGACAGGGTCACACTGAAGCTTTCTTT
CDR3 protein: CASSTAGQGHTEAFF